This T cell receptor beta chain was recovered during a study of T cell changes during pregnancy in multiple sclerosis (dated by TCRdb to between 2018 and 2021). Turning to the overall study: In women with multiple sclerosis, the researchers looked at how the T cell repertoire shifted as pregnancy progressed.

Libraries were prepared through the immunoSEQ multiplex PCR assay. This immuneACCESS table, as held by TCRdb, lists in-frame sequences with V and J called but not all clones. Of the missing ones, under half trace to an unresolved V gene in checked studies; the others have no known cause. This sample comprises 50,000 to 65,000 clones, roughly 92% of them detected only once. The ten largest make up approximately 3.3% of the sample. To note about this clone: This clone's antigen is unknown. No much larger clone is present one base from it, and per-base qualities are unavailable.

The germline V gene encodes CDR1 MGHRA and CDR2 YSYEKL. Trimming removed 4 bases from V and 3 bases from J; the gene matches leave 6 bases unexplained. The CDR3, from cysteine to phenylalanine, totals 16 residues. Only CDR3 DNA is held: 48 bases, read in frame from base 1. Sequenced here: CD8+ T cells from peripheral blood mononuclear cells, sampled in the second trimester of pregnancy. The chain links TRBV4-1 with TRBJ2-3, with 11 central nucleotides matching TRBD1. This clonotype was obtained from a female donor with multiple sclerosis, enrolled in a pregnancy study. The nucleotide sequence reads TGCGCCAGCAGCCCCGGACAGGGGGCGAAGACAGATACGCAGTATTTT. Its coded protein is CASSPGQGAKTDTQYF.